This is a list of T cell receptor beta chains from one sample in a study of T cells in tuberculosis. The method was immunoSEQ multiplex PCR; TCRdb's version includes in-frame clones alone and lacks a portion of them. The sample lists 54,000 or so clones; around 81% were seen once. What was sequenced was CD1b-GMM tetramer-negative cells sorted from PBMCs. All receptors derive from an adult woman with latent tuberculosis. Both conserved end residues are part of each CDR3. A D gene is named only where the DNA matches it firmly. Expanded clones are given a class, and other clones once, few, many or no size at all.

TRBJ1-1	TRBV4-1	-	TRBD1	TGCGCCAGCAGCCACCTGACAGGGTATGAAGCTTTCTTT	CASSHLTGYEAFF
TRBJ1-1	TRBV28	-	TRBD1	TGTGCCAGCAGTTCGACAGGGATGAACACTGAAGCTTTCTTT	CASSSTGMNTEAFF
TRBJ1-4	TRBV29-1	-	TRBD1	TGCAGCGTTGGGTCAGGGGGTAGCGAAAAACTGTTTTTT	CSVGSGGSEKLFF
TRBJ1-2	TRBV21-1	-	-	TGTGCCAGCAGCAAAGCGACAGGAACAAGGTATGGCTACACCTTC	CASSKATGTRYGYTF
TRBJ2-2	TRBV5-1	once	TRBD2	TGCGCCAGCAGCTTGCCACTAGCGGGAGGAGGGGAGCTGTTTTTT	CASSLPLAGGGELFF
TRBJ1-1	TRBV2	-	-	TGTGCCAGCAGTGTGGGCCTTGATTGGACTGAAGCTTTCTTT	CASSVGLDWTEAFF
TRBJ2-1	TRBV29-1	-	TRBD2	TGCAGCGTTGAATGGGGACTAGCGGGAGAACAGCAGTTCTTC	CSVEWGLAGEQQFF
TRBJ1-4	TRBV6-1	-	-	TGTGCCAGCAGTGAAACACTAGGAGGGTTTAATGAAAAACTGTTTTTT	CASSETLGGFNEKLFF
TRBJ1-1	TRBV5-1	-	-	TGCGCCAGCAGCTTGGGACAGCCGGGGGTGAACACTGAAGCTTTCTTT	CASSLGQPGVNTEAFF
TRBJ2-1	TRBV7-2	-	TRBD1	TGTGCCAGCAGCTTACGACAGGGGGCCTACAATGAGCAGTTCTTC	CASSLRQGAYNEQFF
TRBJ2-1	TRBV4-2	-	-	TGTGCCAGCAGCCAGGGCCAGTCCTACAATGAGCAGTTCTTC	CASSQGQSYNEQFF
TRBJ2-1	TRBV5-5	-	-	TGTGCCAGCATCCTCGACGGCACTAGAGGATCCTACAATGAGCAGTTCTTC	CASILDGTRGSYNEQFF
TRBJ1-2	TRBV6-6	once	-	TGTGCCAGCAGTCCTCAGGTTGGCTATGGCTACACCTTC	CASSPQVGYGYTF
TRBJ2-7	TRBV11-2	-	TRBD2	TGTGCCAGCAGCTTGACTAGCGGGGGGGCCTACGAGAACTTC	CASSLTSGGAYENF
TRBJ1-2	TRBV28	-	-	TGTGCCAGCAGCCAGGTGATCTATGGCTACACCTTC	CASSQVIYGYTF
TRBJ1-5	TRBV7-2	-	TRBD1	TGTGCCAGCAGCTTAGTGACAGGGCACAATCAGCCCCAGCATTTT	CASSLVTGHNQPQHF
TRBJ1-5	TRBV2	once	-	TGTGCCAGCAGTGACAGGGGTTTGTCCAATCAGCCCCAGCATTTT	CASSDRGLSNQPQHF
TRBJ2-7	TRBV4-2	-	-	TGTGCCAGCAGCCAAGACGTGGGGGCGGGGGTGGGTTCCTACGAGCAGTACTTC	CASSQDVGAGVGSYEQYF
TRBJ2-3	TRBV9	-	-	TGTGCCAGCAGCGAAGGACAGAGCACAGATACGCAGTATTTT	CASSEGQSTDTQYF
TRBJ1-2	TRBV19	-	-	TGTGCCAGTAGTATGGGGCAGCGAAATGGCTACACCTTC	CASSMGQRNGYTF
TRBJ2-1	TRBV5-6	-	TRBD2	TGTGCCAGCAGCTTGGTGGTGTGGCTAGCGGGAGTAAATGAGCAGTTCTTC	CASSLVVWLAGVNEQFF
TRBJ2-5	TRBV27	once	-	TGTGCCAGCAGTGCCTTTCGAAGCCTTCAAGGAGGAGAGACCCAGTACTTC	CASSAFRSLQGGETQYF
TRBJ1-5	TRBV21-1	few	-	TGTGCCAGCAGCCACAGGACAGGGGGCAATCAGCCCCAGCATTTT	CASSHRTGGNQPQHF
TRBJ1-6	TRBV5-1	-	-	TGCGCCAGCAGCGCGGATCTCTCCTATAATTCACCCCTCCACTTT	CASSADLSYNSPLHF